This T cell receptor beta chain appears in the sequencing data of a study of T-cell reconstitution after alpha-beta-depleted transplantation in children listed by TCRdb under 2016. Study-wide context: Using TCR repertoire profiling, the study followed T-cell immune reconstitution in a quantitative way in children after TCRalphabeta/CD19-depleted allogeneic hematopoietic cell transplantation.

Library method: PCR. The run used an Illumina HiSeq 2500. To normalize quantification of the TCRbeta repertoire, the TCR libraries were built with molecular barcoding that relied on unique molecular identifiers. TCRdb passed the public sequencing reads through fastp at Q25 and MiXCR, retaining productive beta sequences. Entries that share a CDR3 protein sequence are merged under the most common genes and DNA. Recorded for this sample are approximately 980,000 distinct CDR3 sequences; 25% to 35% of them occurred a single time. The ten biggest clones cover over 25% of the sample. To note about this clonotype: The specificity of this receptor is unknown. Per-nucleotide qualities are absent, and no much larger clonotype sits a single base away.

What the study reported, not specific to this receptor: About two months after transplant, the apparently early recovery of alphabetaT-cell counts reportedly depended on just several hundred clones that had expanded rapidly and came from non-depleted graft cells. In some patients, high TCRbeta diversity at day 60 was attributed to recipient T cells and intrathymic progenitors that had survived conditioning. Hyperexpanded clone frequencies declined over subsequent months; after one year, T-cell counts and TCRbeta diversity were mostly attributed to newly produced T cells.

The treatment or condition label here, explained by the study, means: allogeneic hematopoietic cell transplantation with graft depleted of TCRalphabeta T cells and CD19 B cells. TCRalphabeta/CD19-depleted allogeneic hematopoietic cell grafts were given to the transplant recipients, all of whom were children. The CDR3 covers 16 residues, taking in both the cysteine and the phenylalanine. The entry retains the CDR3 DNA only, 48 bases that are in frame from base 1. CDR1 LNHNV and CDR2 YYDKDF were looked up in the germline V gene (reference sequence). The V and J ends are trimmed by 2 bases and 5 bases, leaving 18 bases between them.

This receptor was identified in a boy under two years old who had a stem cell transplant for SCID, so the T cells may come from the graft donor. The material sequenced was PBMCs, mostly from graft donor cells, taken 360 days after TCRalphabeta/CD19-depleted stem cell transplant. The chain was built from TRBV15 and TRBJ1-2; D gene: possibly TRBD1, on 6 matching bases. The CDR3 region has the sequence CATSRSWTEGLYGYTF. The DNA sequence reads TGTGCCACCAGCAGATCCTGGACAGAAGGGTTATATGGCTACACCTTC.